A selection of T cell receptor beta chains follows, all from one sample in a study of blood T cell repertoires in COVID-19. Method: immunoSEQ multiplex PCR; TCRdb's copy keeps in-frame clones and lacks some. The repertoire consists of about 56,000 clones, with 80% to 90% occurring once and the leading ten covering around 20%. Sequencing was performed on peripheral blood. Receptors originate from a human donor in a cohort sampled during active COVID-19. Each CDR3 is given with its conserved first and last residue. The D gene is left open where the match is weak. Size tells how often a clone was seen (once, few, many) or the class of an expanded clone, and some rows leave it out.

abundance,d_gene,j_gene,v_gene,CDR3aa,CDR3nt
once,NA,TRBJ2-1,TRBV15,CATSRARAVMGNEQFF,TGTGCCACCAGCAGAGCCAGAGCGGTTATGGGGAATGAGCAGTTCTTC
once,NA,TRBJ2-1,TRBV5-1,CASSLNQRASSYNEQFF,TGCGCCAGCAGCTTGAATCAGCGAGCGAGCTCCTACAATGAGCAGTTCTTC
NA,NA,TRBJ1-5,TRBV19,CASRRGMGEQPQHF,TGTGCCAGTAGAAGGGGGATGGGGGAACAGCCCCAGCATTTT
NA,NA,TRBJ1-5,TRBV25-1,CASSGAKSNQPQHF,TGTGCCAGCAGTGGGGCAAAGTCCAATCAGCCCCAGCATTTT
NA,TRBD1,TRBJ2-7,TRBV5-4,CASSFGGQVVYEQYF,TGTGCCAGCAGCTTTGGAGGACAGGTGGTCTACGAGCAGTACTTC
NA,NA,TRBJ1-5,TRBV4-1,CASSQEKVWTVNSNQPQHF,TGCGCCAGCAGCCAAGAGAAGGTCTGGACAGTAAATAGCAATCAGCCCCAGCATTTT
NA,TRBD2,TRBJ2-7,TRBV11-2,CASSPLYRQRGGMYEQYF,TGTGCCAGCAGCCCCCTTTATCGCCAGCGGGGGGGCATGTACGAGCAGTACTTC
NA,NA,TRBJ2-2,TRBV7-8,CASSYRYTGELFF,TGTGCCAGCAGCTACCGGTACACCGGGGAGCTGTTTTTT
NA,NA,TRBJ1-4,TRBV21-1,CASSKGQNNEKLFF,TGTGCCAGCAGCAAAGGACAGAATAATGAAAAACTGTTTTTT
NA,TRBD2,TRBJ2-1,TRBV2,CASQTGTSGNNEQFF,TGTGCCAGCCAGACCGGGACTAGCGGGAACAATGAGCAGTTCTTC
NA,NA,TRBJ2-5,TRBV23-1,CASSPRGQETQYF,TGCGCCAGCAGTCCGAGGGGGCAAGAGACCCAGTACTTC
NA,TRBD1,TRBJ2-7,TRBV27,CASSLSRDRGHEQYF,TGTGCCAGCAGTTTATCGCGGGACAGGGGGCACGAGCAGTACTTC
NA,TRBD1,TRBJ1-1,TRBV30,CAWSDRQGTEAFF,TGTGCCTGGAGTGACCGACAGGGCACTGAAGCTTTCTTT
NA,NA,TRBJ2-7,TRBV5-1,CASSLASGVAYEQYF,TGCGCCAGCAGCTTGGCGTCAGGGGTAGCCTACGAGCAGTACTTC
NA,TRBD2,TRBJ2-5,TRBV19,CASSTLSGAETQYF,TGTGCCAGTAGTACCCTAAGCGGGGCAGAGACCCAGTACTTC
once,NA,TRBJ1-2,TRBV6-5,CASSSIRGSGYTF,TGTGCCAGCAGCTCCATCCGGGGGAGTGGCTACACCTTC
NA,NA,TRBJ2-7,TRBV7-6,CASSLVGRGYEQYF,TGTGCCAGCAGCTTAGTTGGCAGGGGATACGAGCAGTACTTC
NA,NA,TRBJ2-3,TRBV19,CATNTRQRGTDTQYF,TGTGCCACTAATACCAGACAGCGAGGCACAGATACGCAGTATTTT
NA,NA,TRBJ2-3,TRBV7-9,CASSLGLPDTQYF,TGTGCCAGCAGCTTAGGTCTACCGGATACGCAGTATTTT
NA,NA,TRBJ2-5,TRBV6-2/TRBV6-3,CASSLSTGQETQYF,TGTGCCAGCAGCCTTTCGACTGGCCAAGAGACCCAGTACTTC
NA,NA,TRBJ1-3,TRBV4-1,CASSQGQVSGNTIYF,TGCGCCAGCAGCCAAGGGCAGGTCTCTGGAAACACCATATATTTT
NA,NA,TRBJ2-4,TRBV18,CASSPTHDTKNIQYF,TGTGCCAGCTCACCAACACATGATACCAAAAACATTCAGTACTTC
NA,NA,TRBJ1-2,TRBV29-1,CSVEPGLPRGYGYTF,TGCAGCGTTGAACCGGGACTCCCAAGGGGCTATGGCTACACCTTC
NA,TRBD1,TRBJ1-5,TRBV3-1/TRBV3-2,CASSQTGGAGVNQPQHF,TGTGCCAGCAGCCAAACAGGGGGCGCTGGGGTCAATCAGCCCCAGCATTTT
NA,TRBD1,TRBJ1-5,TRBV5-1,CASSWDSPNQPQHF,TGCGCCAGCAGCTGGGACAGTCCGAATCAGCCCCAGCATTTT
NA,TRBD1,TRBJ1-2,TRBV2,CASRETGDYGYTF,TGTGCCAGCAGGGAGACAGGGGACTATGGCTACACCTTC
NA,NA,TRBJ1-2,TRBV9,CASSPLDRMGYGYTF,TGTGCCAGCAGCCCCCTAGACAGGATGGGGTATGGCTACACCTTC